The clone carrying this T cell receptor beta chain showed up many times. Its antigen remains unknown. This sample was included in a study of shared clonotypes between healthy human individuals. The germline V gene encodes CDR1 MGHRA and CDR2 YSYEKL. Trimming took off 0 bases at V and 5 bases at J, with 13 bases between the two ends. The CDR3 spans 16 residues. In the CD4+ fraction, cells were divided into CD45RA+ naive and CD45RA-negative memory subsets. Produced via immunoSEQ multiplex PCR; TCRdb's table is partial and in-frame only. The sample contains some 2.1 million clones, roughly 94% of which appear only once. Findings and caveats of the study: Shared across a few donors were around 5% of the naive CD4 clonotypes. The diversity represented, both genetic and in exposure history, was limited by few donors.

The clonotype comes from a man younger than 30 in good health. Sequencing was done on a sample of naive CD4+ T cells sorted from blood. Sample subset: CD45RA+ positively selected. The chain recombines TRBV4-1 with TRBJ2-2; TRBD1 is a possible D gene (6 bases). The CDR3 region is CASSQDVSGVTGELFF. DNA of the CDR3: TGCGCCAGCAGCCAAGACGTATCAGGGGTGACCGGGGAGCTGTTTTTT.